The rows below give T cell receptor beta chains drawn from one sample of a study of T cell repertoires in cytomegalovirus infection. Each CDR3 protein gets one entry after TCRdb re-called the reads with MiXCR. The sample has about 570,000 distinct CDR3 sequences; around 40% are singletons. Their antigens are not known. The specimen was cultured PBMCs, collected from culture after CMV antigen stimulation. The receptors originated from a human donor in good health (CMV status not recorded). Some clones in this sample may be carry-over from other donors' samples. Each CDR3 is given with its conserved first and last residue. A D gene is named only where the DNA matches it firmly. A clone size is listed for some rows: how often the clone was seen (once, few, many), or a class if it is expanded.

TRBV6-5,-,TRBJ1-6,-,TGTGCCAGCAGCCAGCCACAGGGAATTGGTTCACCCCTCCACTTT,CASSQPQGIGSPLHF
TRBV20-1,-,TRBJ1-1,-,TGCAGTGCTAGGGTAACGGGACGGTTTTTCCTTGAAGCTTTCTTT,CSARVTGRFFLEAFF
TRBV6-2/TRBV6-3,-,TRBJ2-1,-,TGTGCCAGCAGTTACAGGCATAACAATGAGCAGTTCTTC,CASSYRHNNEQFF
TRBV6-2/TRBV6-3,-,TRBJ1-5,TRBD1,TGTGCCAGCAGACGAACAGGGGGCTACGGTAGTAGGGATAGCAATCAGCCCCAGCATTTT,CASRRTGGYGSRDSNQPQHF
TRBV6-8,-,TRBJ2-3,-,TGTGCCAGCAGCCCCGGGTGGCGGGGCACAGATACGCAGTATTTT,CASSPGWRGTDTQYF
TRBV2,-,TRBJ1-1,-,TGTGCCAGCATGTTCCAAACTGAAGCTTTCTTT,CASMFQTEAFF
TRBV28,few,TRBJ1-2,-,TGTGCCAGCAGTTTATGGGGCCTAGGGGATGGCTACACCTTC,CASSLWGLGDGYTF
TRBV4-1,-,TRBJ2-7,-,TGCGCCAGCAGCCGAGTAGGGGGAAAGGACGAGCAGTACTTC,CASSRVGGKDEQYF
TRBV7-8,many,TRBJ2-7,-,TGTGCCAGCAGCTTAGTCGATATTATTGTCTCCGAGCAGTACTTC,CASSLVDIIVSEQYF
TRBV19,few,TRBJ2-2,TRBD1,TGTGCCAGTAGTTTTTGGGACAGGAGACGCGGGGAGCTGTTTTTT,CASSFWDRRRGELFF
TRBV18,few,TRBJ2-3,-,TGTGCCAGCTCACTCTCTAGCGTGGTAACAGATACGCAGTATTTT,CASSLSSVVTDTQYF
TRBV2,-,TRBJ2-7,-,TGTGCCAGCAGTGACCAGATATTCGCGTCCTACGAGCAGTACTTC,CASSDQIFASYEQYF
TRBV6-1,-,TRBJ2-1,TRBD1,TGTGCCAGCAGGGTCCGGGACAGGGGCTACAATGAGCAGTTCTTC,CASRVRDRGYNEQFF
TRBV27,-,TRBJ2-7,-,TGTGCCAGCAGTTTATCCCGACATTTGATATCCTACGAGCAGTACTTC,CASSLSRHLISYEQYF
TRBV20-1,-,TRBJ2-7,TRBD2,TGCAGTGCAACCGACGCCGGGACTAACTACGAGCAGTACTTC,CSATDAGTNYEQYF
TRBV6-8,once,TRBJ1-6,TRBD1,TGTGCCAGCAGTACACAGGGGGGAAATTCACCCCTCCACTTT,CASSTQGGNSPLHF
TRBV7-2,many,TRBJ2-5,-,TGTGCCAGCAGCCTGGGGGGCCTTACACAAGAGACCCAGTACTTC,CASSLGGLTQETQYF
TRBV4-3,-,TRBJ2-3,-,TGCGCCAGCAGCTCTGGTCTAGCGCCCACAGATACGCAGTATTTT,CASSSGLAPTDTQYF
TRBV7-2,-,TRBJ2-3,TRBD2,TGTGCCAGCAGCTTAGTACTAGCGGGAGGGGGCCCAGATACGCAGTATTTT,CASSLVLAGGGPDTQYF
TRBV6-6,few,TRBJ1-5,-,TGTGCCAGCAGGGAGACGGGGGATCAGCCCCAGCATTTT,CASRETGDQPQHF
TRBV5-1,-,TRBJ2-2,TRBD2,TGCGCCAGCAGCGACGGACTAGCGGGAGGGTACACCGGGGAGCTGTTTTTT,CASSDGLAGGYTGELFF
TRBV7-2,few,TRBJ2-3,TRBD2,TGTGCCAGCAGCCCCGGGGTAGCGGGGGAGAATTTT,CASSPGVAGENF
TRBV3-1,few,TRBJ2-1,-,TGTGCCAGCAGCCAAGATCGGGGCATGGCGGGGAATGAGCAGTTCTTC,CASSQDRGMAGNEQFF
TRBV11-3,once,TRBJ2-1,TRBD2,TGTGCCAGCAGCCCCCGACTAGCCAGCTCCTACAATGAGCAGTTCTTC,CASSPRLASSYNEQFF
TRBV7-8,-,TRBJ2-7,TRBD2,TGTGCCAGCAGCTTAGTACGGCTAGCGGGGGCGCGGAGGGATTTC,CASSLVRLAGARRDF
TRBV7-2,-,TRBJ1-5,-,TGTGCCAGCAGCTTAAACGGACAGCTAAATCAGCCCCAGCATTTT,CASSLNGQLNQPQHF
TRBV6-2/TRBV6-3,few,TRBJ2-7,TRBD2,TGTGCCAGCAGTCCCCCCCGGGGGGATACCTACGAGCAGTACTTC,CASSPPRGDTYEQYF
TRBV20-1,-,TRBJ2-2,TRBD2,TGCAGTGCATCGGGGCTAGCGGGGGGAACCGGGGAGCTGTTTTTT,CSASGLAGGTGELFF
TRBV7-2,many,TRBJ2-5,-,TGTGCCAGCAGCTCAGCGTGGGTATCCGGTCGTTGGTACTTC,CASSSAWVSGRWYF
TRBV15,-,TRBJ2-1,TRBD2,TGTGCCACCAGCAGAGATAGACTAGCGGGAGCCTACAATGAGCAGTTCTTC,CATSRDRLAGAYNEQFF
TRBV20-1,-,TRBJ2-7,-,TGCAGTGCTAGGATGGACTCCTACGAGCAGTACTTC,CSARMDSYEQYF
TRBV7-2,-,TRBJ2-7,TRBD2,TGTGCCAGCAGCTTTCGCGGGAGGGGCTCCTACGAGCAGTACTTC,CASSFRGRGSYEQYF
TRBV20-1,few,TRBJ1-5,-,TGCAGTGCTAGACCCGACTGGGACATCGGGAATCAGCCCCAGCATTTT,CSARPDWDIGNQPQHF
TRBV7-6,-,TRBJ1-6,TRBD1,TGTGCCAGCAGCTTAGCAGGGGGACAGGGCTCCTATAATTCACCCCTCCACTTT,CASSLAGGQGSYNSPLHF
TRBV20-1,few,TRBJ2-3,TRBD2,TGCAGCGGGGGGGGCCGGGATGGCGCAGATACGCAGTATTTT,CSGGGRDGADTQYF
TRBV10-3,-,TRBJ2-5,-,TGTGCCATCAGATCCGGGACCGGGCCTTCTTGGGGAACTAAGGAAGAGACCCAGTACTTC,CAIRSGTGPSWGTKEETQYF
TRBV27,-,TRBJ1-2,-,TGTGCCAGCAGTTTGGCGGGCGATTGGGGTGTAGGCTACACCTTC,CASSLAGDWGVGYTF
TRBV12-3/TRBV12-4,-,TRBJ2-1,TRBD2,TGTGCCAGCAGTTTTGGACTAGCGGACTCCTACAATGAGCAGTTCTTC,CASSFGLADSYNEQFF
TRBV12-3/TRBV12-4,once,TRBJ1-6,-,TGTGCCAGCAGTTTAGAACGTGCTTCCCTCCACTTT,CASSLERASLHF
TRBV4-1,few,TRBJ1-4,-,TGCGCCAGCAGCCAAGTGCTAGGTGAAAAACTGTTTTTT,CASSQVLGEKLFF
TRBV7-2,-,TRBJ2-1,TRBD2,TGTGCCAGCAGCCCCCCCGGACTAGCGGGAGGCGGTGAGCAGTTCTTC,CASSPPGLAGGGEQFF
TRBV10-3,-,TRBJ1-1,-,TGTGCCATCAGTGAGTCTCCCGTTTCAGGAGCTGAAGCTTTCTTT,CAISESPVSGAEAFF
TRBV6-5,-,TRBJ2-3,TRBD2,TGTGCCAGCAGTTACGCCCGGGGGGGAGATACGCAGTATTTT,CASSYARGGDTQYF
TRBV7-2,-,TRBJ2-4,TRBD2,TGTGCCAGCAGCTTAACCGGGACTAATATAAACATGCAGTACTTC,CASSLTGTNINMQYF
TRBV5-1,-,TRBJ2-2,TRBD2,TGCGCCAGCAGCTTGACTAGCGGGGATTTCACCGGGGAGCTGTTTTTT,CASSLTSGDFTGELFF
TRBV10-3,-,TRBJ2-1,-,TGTGCCATCAGTCCGGGGGACAGAGTGTACAATGAGCAGTTCTTC,CAISPGDRVYNEQFF
TRBV5-5,-,TRBJ2-2,TRBD2,TGTGCCAGCAGCTTGTATCCAGCGGGAGGGATCGGGGAGCTGTTTTTT,CASSLYPAGGIGELFF
TRBV12-5,-,TRBJ1-3,-,TGTGCTAGTGGACCGGGATCCTTTGGAAACACCATATATTTT,CASGPGSFGNTIYF
TRBV7-9,-,TRBJ2-1,TRBD2,TGTGCCAGCAGCTACCTAGCGGGCCGGGAGCAGTTCTTC,CASSYLAGREQFF